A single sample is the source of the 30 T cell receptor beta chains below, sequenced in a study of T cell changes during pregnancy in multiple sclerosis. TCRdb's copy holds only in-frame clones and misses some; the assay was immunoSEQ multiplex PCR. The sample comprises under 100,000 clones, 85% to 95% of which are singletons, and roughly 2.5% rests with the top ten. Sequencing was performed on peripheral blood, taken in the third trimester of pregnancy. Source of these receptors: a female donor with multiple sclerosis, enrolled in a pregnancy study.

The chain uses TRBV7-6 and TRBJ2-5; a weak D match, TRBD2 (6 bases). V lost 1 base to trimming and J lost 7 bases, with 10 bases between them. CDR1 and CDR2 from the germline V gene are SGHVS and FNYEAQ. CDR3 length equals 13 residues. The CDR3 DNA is TGTGCCAGCAGCTTAGTCCAGGGAGGGACCCAGTACTTC. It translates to CASSLVQGGTQYF.

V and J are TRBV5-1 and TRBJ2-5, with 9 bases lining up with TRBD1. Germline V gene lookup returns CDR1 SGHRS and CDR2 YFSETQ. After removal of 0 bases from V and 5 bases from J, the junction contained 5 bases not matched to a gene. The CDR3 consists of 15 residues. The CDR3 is CASSLGDRARETQYF. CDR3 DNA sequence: TGCGCCAGCAGCTTGGGGGACAGGGCCAGGGAGACCCAGTACTTC.

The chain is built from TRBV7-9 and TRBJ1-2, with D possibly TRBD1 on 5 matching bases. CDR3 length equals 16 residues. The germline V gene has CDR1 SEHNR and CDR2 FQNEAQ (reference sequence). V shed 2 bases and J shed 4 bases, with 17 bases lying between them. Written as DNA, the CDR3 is TGTGCCAGCAGCTTACAAGAGGCAGGGATTGCCTATGGCTACACCTTC. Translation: CASSLQEAGIAYGYTF.

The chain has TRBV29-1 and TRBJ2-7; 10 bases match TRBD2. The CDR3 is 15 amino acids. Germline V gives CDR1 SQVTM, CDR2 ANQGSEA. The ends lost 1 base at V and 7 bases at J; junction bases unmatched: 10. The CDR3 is CSVEVLASGGREQYF. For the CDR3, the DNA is TGCAGCGTTGAAGTTCTGGCTAGCGGGGGAAGGGAGCAGTACTTC.

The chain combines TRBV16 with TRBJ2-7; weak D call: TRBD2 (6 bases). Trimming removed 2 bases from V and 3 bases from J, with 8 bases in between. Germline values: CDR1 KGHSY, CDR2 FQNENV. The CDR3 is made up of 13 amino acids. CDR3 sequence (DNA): TGTGCCAGCAGCCAAACGGACTACTACGAGCAGTACTTC. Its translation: CASSQTDYYEQYF.

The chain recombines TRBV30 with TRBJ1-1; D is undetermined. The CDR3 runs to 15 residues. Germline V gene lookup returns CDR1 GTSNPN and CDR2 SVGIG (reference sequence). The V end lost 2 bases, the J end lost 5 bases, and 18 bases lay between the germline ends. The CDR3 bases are TGTGCCTGGAGTCGCATCGAGGGAGAAAGGACTGAAGCTTTCTTT. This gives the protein CAWSRIEGERTEAFF.

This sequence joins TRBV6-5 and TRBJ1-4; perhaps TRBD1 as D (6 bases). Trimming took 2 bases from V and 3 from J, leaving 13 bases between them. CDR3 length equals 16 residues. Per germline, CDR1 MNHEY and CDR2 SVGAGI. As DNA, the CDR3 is TGTGCCAGCAGTTACGCAGGGGCATCAGCTAATGAAAAACTGTTTTTT. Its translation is CASSYAGASANEKLFF.

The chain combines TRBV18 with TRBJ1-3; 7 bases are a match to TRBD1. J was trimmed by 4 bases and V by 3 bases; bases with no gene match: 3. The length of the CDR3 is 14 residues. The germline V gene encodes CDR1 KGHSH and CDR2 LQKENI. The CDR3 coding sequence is TGTGCCAGCTCACCCTTGGACAGGGGAAACACCATATATTTT. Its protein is CASSPLDRGNTIYF.

Here the CDR3 reads CASSSLTGWANVLTF. CDR3 in DNA: TGTGCCAGCAGCAGCTTGACAGGTTGGGCCAACGTCCTGACTTTC. J is TRBJ2-6 and V is TRBV7-8; D is possibly TRBD1 (6 bases). Germline V lookup: CDR1 SGHVS, CDR2 FQNEAQ. Trimming took off 5 bases at V and 5 bases at J, with 13 bases between the two ends. This CDR3 has 15 amino acids.

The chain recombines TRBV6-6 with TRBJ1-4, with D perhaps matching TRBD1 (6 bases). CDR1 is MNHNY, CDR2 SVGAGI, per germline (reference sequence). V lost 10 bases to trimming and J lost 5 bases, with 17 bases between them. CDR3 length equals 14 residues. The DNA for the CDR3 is TGTGCCAACAGCGAAGGGGGGGGCAATGAAAAACTGTTTTTT. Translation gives CANSEGGGNEKLFF.

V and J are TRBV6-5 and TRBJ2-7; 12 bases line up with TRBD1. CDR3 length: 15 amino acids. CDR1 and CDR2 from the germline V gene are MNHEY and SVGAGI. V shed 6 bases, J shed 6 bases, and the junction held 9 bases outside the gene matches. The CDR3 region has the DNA TGTGCCAGCAGGTCCCCGGGACAGGGGGCGCGCGAGCAGTACTTC. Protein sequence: CASRSPGQGAREQYF.

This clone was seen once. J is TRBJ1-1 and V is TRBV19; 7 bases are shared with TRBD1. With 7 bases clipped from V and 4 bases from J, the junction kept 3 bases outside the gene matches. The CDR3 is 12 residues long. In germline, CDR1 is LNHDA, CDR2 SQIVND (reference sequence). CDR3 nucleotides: TGTGCCAGTAAAGGGGGCAGCACTGAAGCTTTCTTT. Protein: CASKGGSTEAFF.

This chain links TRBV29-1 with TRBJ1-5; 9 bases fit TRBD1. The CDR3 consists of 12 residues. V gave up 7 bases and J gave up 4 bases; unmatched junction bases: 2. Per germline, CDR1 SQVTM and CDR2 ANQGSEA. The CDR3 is CSAGQGNQPQHF. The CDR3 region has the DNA TGCAGCGCCGGACAGGGGAATCAGCCCCAGCATTTT.

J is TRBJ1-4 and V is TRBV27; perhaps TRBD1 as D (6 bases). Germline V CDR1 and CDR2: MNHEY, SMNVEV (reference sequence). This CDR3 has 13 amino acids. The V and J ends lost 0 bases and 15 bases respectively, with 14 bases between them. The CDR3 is CASSLSERGRLFF. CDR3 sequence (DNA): TGTGCCAGCAGTTTATCCGAAAGGGGGAGATTGTTTTTT.

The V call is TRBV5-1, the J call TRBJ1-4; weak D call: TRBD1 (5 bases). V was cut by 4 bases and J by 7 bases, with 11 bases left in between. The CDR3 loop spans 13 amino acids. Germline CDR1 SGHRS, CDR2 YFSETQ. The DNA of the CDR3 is TGCGCCAGCAGCCCTGGGGGGACTGAAAAACTGTTTTTT. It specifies CASSPGGTEKLFF.

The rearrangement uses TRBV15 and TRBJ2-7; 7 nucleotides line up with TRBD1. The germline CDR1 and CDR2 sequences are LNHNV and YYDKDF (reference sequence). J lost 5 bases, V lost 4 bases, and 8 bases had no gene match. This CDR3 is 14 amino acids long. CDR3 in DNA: TGTGCCACCAGCACAAGGACAGGTTCCAACGAGCAGTACTTC. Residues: CATSTRTGSNEQYF.

The CDR3 protein is CASSMGLAGGLYEQYF. DNA for the CDR3: TGTGCCAGCAGTATGGGACTAGCGGGGGGGCTTTACGAGCAGTACTTC. V usage is TRBV27 and J usage is TRBJ2-7; 16 positions match TRBD2. Germline CDR1 reads MNHEY; CDR2 reads SMNVEV (reference sequence). J gave up 4 bases and V 5 bases, and 5 bases lay outside the gene matches. The CDR3 runs to 16 residues.

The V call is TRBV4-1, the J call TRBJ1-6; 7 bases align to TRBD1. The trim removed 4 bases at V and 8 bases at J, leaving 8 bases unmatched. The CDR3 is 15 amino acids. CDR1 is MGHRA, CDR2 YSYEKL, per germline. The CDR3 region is CASSRLGTAYSPLHF. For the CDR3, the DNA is TGCGCCAGCAGCCGCCTCGGGACAGCCTATTCACCCCTCCACTTT.

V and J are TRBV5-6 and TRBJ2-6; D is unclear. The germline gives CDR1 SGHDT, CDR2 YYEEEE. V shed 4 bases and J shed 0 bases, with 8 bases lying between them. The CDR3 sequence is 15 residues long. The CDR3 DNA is TGTGCCAGCAGCCCTACGGGCTCTGGGGCCAACGTCCTGACTTTC. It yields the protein CASSPTGSGANVLTF.

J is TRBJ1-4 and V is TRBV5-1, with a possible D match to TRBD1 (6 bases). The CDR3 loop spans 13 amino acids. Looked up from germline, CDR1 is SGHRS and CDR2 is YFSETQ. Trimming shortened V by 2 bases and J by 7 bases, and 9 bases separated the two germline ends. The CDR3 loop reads CASSLHRAEKLFF. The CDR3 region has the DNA TGCGCCAGCAGCTTACACAGGGCTGAAAAACTGTTTTTT.

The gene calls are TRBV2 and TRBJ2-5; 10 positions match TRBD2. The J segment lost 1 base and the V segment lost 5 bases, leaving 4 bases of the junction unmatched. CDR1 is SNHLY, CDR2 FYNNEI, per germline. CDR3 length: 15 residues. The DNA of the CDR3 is TGTGCCAGCAGTCTTAGCGGGGGGCTCCAAGAGACCCAGTACTTC. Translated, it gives CASSLSGGLQETQYF. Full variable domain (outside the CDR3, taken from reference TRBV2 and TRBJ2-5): EPEVTQTPSHQVTQMGQEVILRCVPISNHLYFYWYRQILGQKVEFLVSFYNNEISEKSEIFDDQFSVERPDGSNFTLKIRSTKLEDSAMYFCASSLSGGLQETQYFGPGTRLLVL.

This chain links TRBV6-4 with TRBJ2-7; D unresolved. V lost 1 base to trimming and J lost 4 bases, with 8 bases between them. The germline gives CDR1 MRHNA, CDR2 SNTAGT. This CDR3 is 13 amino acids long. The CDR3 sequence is CASSDWRPYEQYF. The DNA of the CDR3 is TGTGCCAGCAGTGACTGGCGGCCATACGAGCAGTACTTC.

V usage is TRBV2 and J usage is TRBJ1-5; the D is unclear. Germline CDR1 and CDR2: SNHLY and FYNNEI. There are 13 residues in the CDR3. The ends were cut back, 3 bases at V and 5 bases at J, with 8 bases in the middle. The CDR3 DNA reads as TGTGCCAGCAGTGATGAAGGAGATCAGCCCCAGCATTTT. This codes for CASSDEGDQPQHF.

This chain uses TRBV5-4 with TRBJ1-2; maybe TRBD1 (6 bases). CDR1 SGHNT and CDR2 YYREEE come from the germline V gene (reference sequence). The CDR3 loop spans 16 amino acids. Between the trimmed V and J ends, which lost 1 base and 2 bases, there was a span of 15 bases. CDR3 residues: CASSLPPGQINYGYTF. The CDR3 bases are TGTGCCAGCAGCTTGCCCCCGGGACAAATAAACTATGGCTACACCTTC. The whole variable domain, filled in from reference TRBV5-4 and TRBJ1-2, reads ETGVTQSPTHLIKTRGQQVTLRCSSQSGHNTVSWYQQALGQGPQFIFQYYREEENGRGNFPPRFSGLQFPNYSSELNVNALELDDSALYLCASSLPPGQINYGYTFGSGTRLTVV.

In DNA form, the CDR3 reads TGTGCCAGCAGCTTAAAGCGGGCGGGCCCAGGGGAGCAGTACTTC. Translation: CASSLKRAGPGEQYF. The V call is TRBV7-8, the J call TRBJ2-7; D may be TRBD2 (6 bases). In germline, CDR1 is SGHVS, CDR2 FQNEAQ. V lost 2 bases, J lost 7 bases, and 18 bases lay in between. CDR3 length: 15 residues.

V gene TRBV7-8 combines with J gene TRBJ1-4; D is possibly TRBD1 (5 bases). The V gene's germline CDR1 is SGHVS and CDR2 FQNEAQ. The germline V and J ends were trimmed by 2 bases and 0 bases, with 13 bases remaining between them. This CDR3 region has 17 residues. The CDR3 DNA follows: TGTGCCAGCAGCTTAATTGGGGGGTGGGCAACTAATGAAAAACTGTTTTTT. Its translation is CASSLIGGWATNEKLFF.

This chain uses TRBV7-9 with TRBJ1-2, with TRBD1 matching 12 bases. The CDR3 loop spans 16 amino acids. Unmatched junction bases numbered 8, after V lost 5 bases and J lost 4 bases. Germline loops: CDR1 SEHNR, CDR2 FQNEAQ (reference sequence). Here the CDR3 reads CASSNRDRGQAYGYTF. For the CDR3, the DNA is TGTGCCAGCAGCAACCGGGACAGGGGGCAGGCCTATGGCTACACCTTC.

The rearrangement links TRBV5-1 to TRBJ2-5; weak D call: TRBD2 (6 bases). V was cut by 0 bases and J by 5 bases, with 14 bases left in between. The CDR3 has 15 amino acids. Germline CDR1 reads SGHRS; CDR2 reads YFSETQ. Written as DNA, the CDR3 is TGCGCCAGCAGCTTGGGGCCACTAGCCCGGGAGACCCAGTACTTC. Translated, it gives CASSLGPLARETQYF.

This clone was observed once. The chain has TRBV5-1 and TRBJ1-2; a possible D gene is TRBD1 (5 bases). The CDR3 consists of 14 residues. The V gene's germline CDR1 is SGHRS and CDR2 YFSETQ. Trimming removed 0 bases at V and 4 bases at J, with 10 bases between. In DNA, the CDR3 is TGCGCCAGCAGCTTGGCCGAAGACAGCTATGGCTACACCTTC. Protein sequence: CASSLAEDSYGYTF.

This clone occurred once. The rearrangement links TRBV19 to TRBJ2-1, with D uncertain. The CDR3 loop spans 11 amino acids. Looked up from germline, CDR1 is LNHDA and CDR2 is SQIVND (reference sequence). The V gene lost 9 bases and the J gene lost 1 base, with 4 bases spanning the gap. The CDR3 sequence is CASQSYNEQFF. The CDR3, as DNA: TGTGCCAGCCAATCCTACAATGAGCAGTTCTTC.